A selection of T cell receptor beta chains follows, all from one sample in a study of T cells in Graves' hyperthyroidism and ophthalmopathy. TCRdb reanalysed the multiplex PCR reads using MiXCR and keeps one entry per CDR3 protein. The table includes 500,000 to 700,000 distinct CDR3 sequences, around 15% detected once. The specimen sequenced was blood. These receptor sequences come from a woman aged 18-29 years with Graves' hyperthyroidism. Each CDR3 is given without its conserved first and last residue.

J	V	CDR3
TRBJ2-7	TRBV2	ASSESNHEQY
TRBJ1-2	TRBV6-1	ASRAGTGDRGYT
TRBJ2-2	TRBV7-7	ASSTGTSGSAGELF
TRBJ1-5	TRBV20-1	SAVDRGRQPQH
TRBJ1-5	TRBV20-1	SARDSGQPQH
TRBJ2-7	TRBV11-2	ASSLEISAYEQY
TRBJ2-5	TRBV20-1	SARDVNGGAQETQY
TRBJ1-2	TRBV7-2	ASSFRGDGYT
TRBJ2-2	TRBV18	ASSPPFQRVGTGELF
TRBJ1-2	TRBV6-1	ASRAGSYGYT
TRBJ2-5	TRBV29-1	SVELAGGEETQY
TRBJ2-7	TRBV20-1	SAPSWRPNYEQY
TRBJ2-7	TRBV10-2	ASSPLAGTHEQY
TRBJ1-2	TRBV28	ATRLGGYT
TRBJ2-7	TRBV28	ASSHQASYEQY
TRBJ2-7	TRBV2	ASSGQKQY
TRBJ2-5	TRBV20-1	SASSRKVQETQY
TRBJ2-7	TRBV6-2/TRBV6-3	ASSYTQLQY
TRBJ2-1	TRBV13	ASSSTGTRNNEQF
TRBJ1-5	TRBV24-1	ATTEPGGQGVGHPQH
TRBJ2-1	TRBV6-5	ASSYPWTSGGDSNWNEQF
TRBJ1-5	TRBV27	ASRGPNDQPQH
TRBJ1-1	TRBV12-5	ASGLVRNTEAF
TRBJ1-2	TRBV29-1	SVTARGGYT
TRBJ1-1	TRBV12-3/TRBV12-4	ASSSRGGVNTEAF
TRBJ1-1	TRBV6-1	ASTKNTEAF
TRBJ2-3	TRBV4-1	ASSHPTNGWSYSTDTQY
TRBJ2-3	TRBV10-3	AIQGTSGSRDTQY
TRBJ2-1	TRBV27	ASSRGGGGNEQF
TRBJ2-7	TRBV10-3	AISARGPPYEQC
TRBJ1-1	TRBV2	ASSDRGLHARAF